This T cell receptor beta chain originates from a study of blood T cell repertoires in COVID-19. Across the study: The United States, Italy and Spain provided the acute and convalescent COVID-19 samples.

Adults between roughly 18 and 89 years of age took part from 20 to 25 US areas. Under the authors' procedure: By means of reference gene primer amplification, nucleated cell counts were estimated. Profiling relied on immunoSEQ multiplex PCR, and the TCRdb table lists in-frame clones only, not all of them. V, J and clone size are taken as reported in that table, and D and trimming were inferred from the DNA itself. Here the sample spans around 190,000 clones, approximately 88% being singletons. The germline V and J ends were trimmed by 9 bases and 0 bases, with 29 bases remaining between them. The CDR3 extends over 19 amino acids. Per the germline V gene, CDR1 is LNHDA and CDR2 is SQIVND (reference sequence).

This sequence originates from a man in his late teens or twenties with acute COVID-19. This rearrangement joins TRBV19 to TRBJ1-1, with D perhaps TRBD1 (5 bases). The sample consisted of PBMCs or T cells enriched from blood (not recorded which). Written as DNA, the CDR3 is TGTGCCAGCCACCAAGCTGGGGCAGGACCGACTCTGATGAACACTGAAGCTTTCTTT. The encoded protein is CASHQAGAGPTLMNTEAFF.